This TCR beta chain was identified during a study of blood T cells in healthy people across ages. V lost 6 bases to trimming and J lost 9 bases; unmatched junction nucleotides: 8. The CDR3 has 12 residues. Germline lookup yields CDR1 SGHRS and CDR2 YFSETQ. A note on this clonotype: Its antigen is as yet unknown.

Overall study findings and caveats: CMV infection status of these donors was not known.

Primed by a sample-barcoded 5' primer and a J-beta primer mix, a second PCR proceeded for about 6 to 11 cycles. A template-switch adaptor that had 12 random nucleotides put a tag on each cDNA molecule. TCRdb re-called the 5' RACE reads with MiXCR, one entry per CDR3 protein. Of 580,000 or so distinct CDR3 sequences listed, around 48% are singletons. The origin of this receptor is a man older than 75 in good health. The V call is TRBV5-1, the J call TRBJ2-5, with 7 positions matching TRBD2. The sequenced material came from blood. The chain's CDR3 is CASKESGVAQYF. For the CDR3, the DNA is TGCGCCAGCAAGGAGAGCGGGGTCGCCCAGTACTTC.